A selection of T cell receptor beta chains follows, all from one sample in a study of T-cell reconstitution after alpha-beta-depleted transplantation in children. TCRdb fed the PCR reads into MiXCR, producing one record per CDR3 protein. The sample has about 130,000 distinct CDR3 sequences, 9.5% to 10% seen once. The starting material was PBMCs, mostly from graft donor cells, obtained 180 days after TCRalphabeta/CD19-depleted stem cell transplant. The receptors were gathered from a girl under two years old who had a stem cell transplant for combined immunodeficiency, so the T cells may come from the graft donor. Both conserved end residues are trimmed from each CDR3. Expanded clones get a size class; other rows say once, few or many, or leave the size out.

j_gene | abundance | v_gene | CDR3aa
TRBJ2-5 | few | TRBV12-3/TRBV12-4 | ASSFGLVWETQY
TRBJ2-5 | many | TRBV10-3 | AIRGQGEETQY
TRBJ2-7 | NA | TRBV20-1 | SARAPRGGYNEQY
TRBJ2-7 | few | TRBV20-1 | SARDGDRAYEQY
TRBJ2-7 | NA | TRBV29-1 | SAGTSYDQY
TRBJ2-7 | NA | TRBV3-1 | ASSHGLAEQY
TRBJ2-2 | few | TRBV19 | ASMLATGELF
TRBJ2-7 | many | TRBV27 | ASSLLGTGPYEQY
TRBJ1-3 | NA | TRBV5-1 | ASSPHGVSGNTIY
TRBJ2-3 | NA | TRBV5-1 | ASSLSRDTDTQY
TRBJ2-5 | NA | TRBV6-1 | ASSEKPLTGSEETQY
TRBJ2-2 | NA | TRBV12-3/TRBV12-4 | ASSRAPGGNTGELF
TRBJ2-1 | NA | TRBV10-3 | AISVRGKEREQF
TRBJ1-5 | few | TRBV7-8 | ASSLAGTPYSNQPQH
TRBJ2-1 | few | TRBV29-1 | SVEGSRLAGGHAIYNEQF
TRBJ2-5 | NA | TRBV18 | ASSPPDSHQETQY
TRBJ2-3 | NA | TRBV20-1 | SAPNRAADTQY
TRBJ2-1 | many | TRBV5-6 | ASRDLSGSVYNEQF
TRBJ2-7 | NA | TRBV18 | ASSPPTIREQY
TRBJ2-5 | NA | TRBV20-1 | SALRTSGQETQY
TRBJ2-1 | NA | TRBV9 | ASSVHRGLYNEQF
TRBJ1-2 | many | TRBV18 | ASSQDRDYGYT
TRBJ2-3 | NA | TRBV29-1 | SVGVAGGIDTQY
TRBJ2-1 | few | TRBV29-1 | SVRGPRDYYNEQF
TRBJ2-1 | few | TRBV5-5 | ASIPLAGAPHNEQF
TRBJ2-7 | many | TRBV11-1 | ASSSSRGGSYEQY
TRBJ2-2 | many | TRBV29-1 | SVDWTGSGELF
TRBJ2-7 | few | TRBV5-6 | ASSSTGTSGYYYEQY
TRBJ2-3 | few | TRBV5-1 | ASNLGPGLRDTQY
TRBJ2-7 | many | TRBV28 | ASSPSGGLYEQY
TRBJ2-7 | few | TRBV28 | ASTLQGAYEQY
TRBJ2-5 | NA | TRBV4-2 | AMGPGLHETQY
TRBJ2-1 | NA | TRBV6-2/TRBV6-3 | ASSVHNEQF
TRBJ1-1 | few | TRBV5-4 | ASSLAPGLTYTEAF
TRBJ2-7 | NA | TRBV3-1 | ASSPEGPQYEQY
TRBJ2-1 | NA | TRBV7-3 | ASSLIGGGSYNEQF
TRBJ2-3 | NA | TRBV20-1 | SASPGLAGGLVTDTQY
TRBJ2-5 | many | TRBV29-1 | SVGPFQETQY
TRBJ2-7 | few | TRBV28 | ASSPTSGGPTYEQY
TRBJ2-1 | many | TRBV24-1 | ATSDGRVESYNEQF
TRBJ1-4 | few | TRBV24-1 | ATTRGLVGIGEKLF
TRBJ1-2 | many | TRBV29-1 | SVARANYGYT
TRBJ2-3 | few | TRBV14 | ASSDRTSLSTDTQY
TRBJ2-2 | few | TRBV29-1 | SVVLRNYGQGVAGELF
TRBJ2-2 | NA | TRBV6-1 | ASSHLFSYRASTGELF
TRBJ2-1 | NA | TRBV11-2 | ASSLAGDYGNEQF
TRBJ2-2 | few | TRBV24-1 | ATSDLWRTGESGELF
TRBJ2-7 | NA | TRBV5-1 | ASSPLVRDYEQY
TRBJ2-7 | NA | TRBV7-8 | ASSSPPWGGEQY
TRBJ2-7 | few | TRBV7-8 | ASSGGQGYSYEQY
TRBJ2-7 | NA | TRBV10-3 | AILGSGSYEQY
TRBJ2-3 | NA | TRBV20-1 | SARLAGADTQY
TRBJ1-1 | NA | TRBV20-1 | SARAGWYDTEAF
TRBJ1-5 | NA | TRBV6-5 | ASSYTDRRPEYQPQH
TRBJ2-2 | NA | TRBV6-2/TRBV6-3 | ASSHTGELF
TRBJ2-1 | NA | TRBV12-3/TRBV12-4 | ASIGGRMGWGSYNEQF
TRBJ2-7 | few | TRBV20-1 | SARAANYEQY
TRBJ2-2 | few | TRBV27 | ASSLRTWASGSTGELF
TRBJ1-2 | few | TRBV12-3/TRBV12-4 | ASSSTGDVIYGYT